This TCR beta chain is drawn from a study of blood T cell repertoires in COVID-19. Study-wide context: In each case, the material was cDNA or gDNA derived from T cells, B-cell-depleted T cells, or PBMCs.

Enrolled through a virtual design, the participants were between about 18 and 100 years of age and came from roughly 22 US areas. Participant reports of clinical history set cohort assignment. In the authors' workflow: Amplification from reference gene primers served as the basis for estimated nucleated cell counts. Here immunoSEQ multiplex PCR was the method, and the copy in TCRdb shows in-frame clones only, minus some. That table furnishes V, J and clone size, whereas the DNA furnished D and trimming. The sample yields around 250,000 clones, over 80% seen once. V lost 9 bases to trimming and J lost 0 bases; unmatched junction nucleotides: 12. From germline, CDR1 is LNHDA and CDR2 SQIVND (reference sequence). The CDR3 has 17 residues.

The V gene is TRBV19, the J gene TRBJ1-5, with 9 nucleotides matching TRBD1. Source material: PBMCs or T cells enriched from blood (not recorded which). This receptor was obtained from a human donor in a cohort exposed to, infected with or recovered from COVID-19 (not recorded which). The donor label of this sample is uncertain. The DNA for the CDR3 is TGTGCCAGCGTATTTGGACAGGGGATCGGTAGCAATCAGCCCCAGCATTTT. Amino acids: CASVFGQGIGSNQPQHF.